Listed below are T cell receptor beta chains from one sample, sequenced in a study of T cells in Graves' hyperthyroidism and ophthalmopathy. MiXCR was run by TCRdb on the multiplex PCR reads, yielding one entry per CDR3 protein. This table has roughly 840,000 distinct CDR3 sequences, 38% appearing once. Source material: blood. These TCRs come from a man between 18 and 29 years old with Graves' hyperthyroidism. CDR3s include the opening cysteine and the closing phenylalanine or tryptophan. D genes are given only for firm matches. Clone size is given for some rows only: seen once, a few or many times, or a class if the clone is expanded.

clone size: few; J gene: TRBJ2-7; D gene: .; V gene: TRBV4-3; CDR3 length: 14; CDR3 DNA: TGCGCCAGCAGCCAAGGTCCCCACAACTACGAGCAGTACTTC; CDR3 protein: CASSQGPHNYEQYF
clone size: many; J gene: TRBJ1-1; D gene: .; V gene: TRBV24-1; CDR3 length: 10; CDR3 DNA: TGTGCCACCAGTCCGGGGGCAGCTTTCTTT; CDR3 protein: CATSPGAAFF
clone size: many; J gene: TRBJ1-1; D gene: .; V gene: TRBV2; CDR3 length: 14; CDR3 DNA: TGTGCCAGCAGCCCAGAGGGCCTGGGCACTGAAGCTTTCTTT; CDR3 protein: CASSPEGLGTEAFF
clone size: few; J gene: TRBJ2-7; D gene: .; V gene: TRBV7-2; CDR3 length: 13; CDR3 DNA: TGTGCCAGCAGCCCTAGCCGGGACTACGAGCAGTACTTC; CDR3 protein: CASSPSRDYEQYF
clone size: .; J gene: TRBJ1-6; D gene: TRBD1; V gene: TRBV11-2; CDR3 length: 16; CDR3 DNA: TGTGCCAGCAGCTTAGTTTCGGGACAGAATAATTCACCCCTCCACTTT; CDR3 protein: CASSLVSGQNNSPLHF
clone size: many; J gene: TRBJ1-1; D gene: .; V gene: TRBV29-1; CDR3 length: 11; CDR3 DNA: TGCAGCGTTGAGACGGTGGGAAAGGCTTTCTTT; CDR3 protein: CSVETVGKAFF
clone size: many; J gene: TRBJ1-4; D gene: .; V gene: TRBV7-9; CDR3 length: 14; CDR3 DNA: TGTGCCAGCAGCGAGGGGAGTCCTAATGAAAAACTGTTTTTT; CDR3 protein: CASSEGSPNEKLFF
clone size: few; J gene: TRBJ1-1; D gene: .; V gene: TRBV20-1; CDR3 length: 17; CDR3 DNA: TGCAGTGCTAGAGATCGTGTACGCAAGGGGGGGGTCGCTGAAGCTTTCTTT; CDR3 protein: CSARDRVRKGGVAEAFF
clone size: many; J gene: TRBJ1-2; D gene: TRBD1; V gene: TRBV20-1; CDR3 length: 13; CDR3 DNA: TGCAGTGCTGCAGGACAGGGCCCCTATGGCTACACCTTC; CDR3 protein: CSAAGQGPYGYTF
clone size: many; J gene: TRBJ1-2; D gene: .; V gene: TRBV10-3; CDR3 length: 16; CDR3 DNA: TGTGCCATCAGTGAGTCGAGGCAGCTCGCTAACTATGGCTACACCTTC; CDR3 protein: CAISESRQLANYGYTF
clone size: many; J gene: TRBJ2-5; D gene: TRBD1; V gene: TRBV2; CDR3 length: 16; CDR3 DNA: TGTGCCAGCAGGGCGCCAGGGGGCTTGAGGCAAGAGACCCAGTACTTC; CDR3 protein: CASRAPGGLRQETQYF
clone size: .; J gene: TRBJ1-2; D gene: TRBD1; V gene: TRBV29-1; CDR3 length: 12; CDR3 DNA: TGCAGCGCCACCCGGGACAGTTATGGCTACACCTTC; CDR3 protein: CSATRDSYGYTF
clone size: few; J gene: TRBJ2-2; D gene: .; V gene: TRBV7-9; CDR3 length: 11; CDR3 DNA: TGTGCCAGCGGCCCCGCCGGGGAGCTGTTTTTT; CDR3 protein: CASGPAGELFF
clone size: .; J gene: TRBJ1-6; D gene: .; V gene: TRBV2; CDR3 length: 16; CDR3 DNA: TGTGCCAGCTCACCACCGAACACCAGGGCAAATTCACCCCTCCACTTT; CDR3 protein: CASSPPNTRANSPLHF
clone size: many; J gene: TRBJ2-7; D gene: TRBD1; V gene: TRBV7-9; CDR3 length: 14; CDR3 DNA: TGTGCCAGCAGCTTAGCGGACAGGACGTACGAGCAGTACTTC; CDR3 protein: CASSLADRTYEQYF
clone size: .; J gene: TRBJ2-7; D gene: TRBD1; V gene: TRBV10-3; CDR3 length: 13; CDR3 DNA: TGTGCCACCTCAACAGGGGGCGGCTACGAGCAGTACTTC; CDR3 protein: CATSTGGGYEQYF
clone size: many; J gene: TRBJ1-2; D gene: .; V gene: TRBV7-9; CDR3 length: 12; CDR3 DNA: TGTGCCAGCAGTTCCGGGCCCCCGGGCTACACCTTC; CDR3 protein: CASSSGPPGYTF
clone size: .; J gene: TRBJ1-2; D gene: .; V gene: TRBV20-1; CDR3 length: 15; CDR3 DNA: TGCAGTGCTAGACCAACTAGGGATATGGTAGGGGGCTACACCTTC; CDR3 protein: CSARPTRDMVGGYTF
clone size: .; J gene: TRBJ2-6; D gene: TRBD1; V gene: TRBV29-1; CDR3 length: 13; CDR3 DNA: TGCAGCGTTGCTACGGACAGGGTCAACGTCCTGACTTTC; CDR3 protein: CSVATDRVNVLTF
clone size: many; J gene: TRBJ1-2; D gene: TRBD1; V gene: TRBV29-1; CDR3 length: 12; CDR3 DNA: TGCAGCGTTGGGACAGGAACCTATGGCTACACCTTC; CDR3 protein: CSVGTGTYGYTF
clone size: few; J gene: TRBJ2-7; D gene: .; V gene: TRBV6-5; CDR3 length: 16; CDR3 DNA: TGTGCCAGCAGCTATGACGGACAGCGCTTTACCTACGAGCAGTACTTC; CDR3 protein: CASSYDGQRFTYEQYF
clone size: .; J gene: TRBJ2-2; D gene: TRBD2; V gene: TRBV9; CDR3 length: 13; CDR3 DNA: TGTGCCAGCAGCAGACTAGCGGCCGGGGAGCTGTTTTTT; CDR3 protein: CASSRLAAGELFF
clone size: .; J gene: TRBJ2-5; D gene: .; V gene: TRBV7-2; CDR3 length: 15; CDR3 DNA: TGTGCCAGCAGTCCCGGGACAAACACATGGGAGACCCAGTACTTC; CDR3 protein: CASSPGTNTWETQYF
clone size: .; J gene: TRBJ1-4; D gene: .; V gene: TRBV29-1; CDR3 length: 11; CDR3 DNA: TGCAGCGTACTGGGGGATGAAAAACTGTTTTTT; CDR3 protein: CSVLGDEKLFF
clone size: once; J gene: TRBJ2-7; D gene: TRBD1; V gene: TRBV6-1; CDR3 length: 11; CDR3 DNA: TGTGCCAGTGCGACAGGGACCGAGCAGTACTTC; CDR3 protein: CASATGTEQYF
clone size: .; J gene: TRBJ2-7; D gene: .; V gene: TRBV5-1; CDR3 length: 15; CDR3 DNA: TGCGCCAGCAGCTTGGAGGCGGAGAACTCCTACGAGCAGTACTTC; CDR3 protein: CASSLEAENSYEQYF
clone size: once; J gene: TRBJ1-3; D gene: .; V gene: TRBV2; CDR3 length: 14; CDR3 DNA: TGTGCCAGTCTTTCGTGGGGCGGGAGGAACACCATATATTTT; CDR3 protein: CASLSWGGRNTIYF
clone size: many; J gene: TRBJ2-5; D gene: .; V gene: TRBV7-9; CDR3 length: 14; CDR3 DNA: TGTGCCAGCATCCCAGGGGGGAAGCAAGAGACCCAGTACTTC; CDR3 protein: CASIPGGKQETQYF
clone size: .; J gene: TRBJ2-7; D gene: TRBD2; V gene: TRBV5-1; CDR3 length: 15; CDR3 DNA: TGCGCCAGCAGCTTGGAACTAGCGGGACTCTACGAGCAGTACTTC; CDR3 protein: CASSLELAGLYEQYF
clone size: .; J gene: TRBJ2-7; D gene: TRBD2; V gene: TRBV7-6; CDR3 length: 16; CDR3 DNA: TGTGCCAGCAGTTTCACCGGGGGGACCTTGCCCCACGAGCAGTACTTC; CDR3 protein: CASSFTGGTLPHEQYF
clone size: .; J gene: TRBJ1-4; D gene: TRBD1; V gene: TRBV10-3; CDR3 length: 13; CDR3 DNA: TGTGCCATCAGCCCGGGACAGGGCGAAAAACTGTTTTTT; CDR3 protein: CAISPGQGEKLFF
clone size: .; J gene: TRBJ2-5; D gene: .; V gene: TRBV29-1; CDR3 length: 13; CDR3 DNA: TGCAGCGTTGAATGGGGCGGAGGAGAGACCCAGTACTTC; CDR3 protein: CSVEWGGGETQYF